The source of this T cell receptor (beta chain) is a study of T-cell reconstitution after alpha-beta-depleted transplantation in children. Regarding the study as a whole: After transplant, high TCRbeta diversity at day 60 in some patients arose from surviving recipient T cells and thymic progenitors. Once a year had passed after transplant, T-cell counts and diversity came mostly from newly produced T cells. Expanded clones from the graft, numbering several hundred, reportedly supplied alpha-beta T cells about two months after transplant.

Note on this clonotype: Its antigen is currently unknown.

This CDR3 spans 18 amino acids. Germline V gene sequence: CDR1 MGHRA, CDR2 YSYEKL. V shed 3 bases and J 7 bases; nucleotides not matched to a gene: 12. Preparation of the TCRbeta library involved a method that used unique molecular identifiers. TCRdb reprocessed the PCR reads via MiXCR and lists one record per CDR3 protein. Counted here are about 900,000 distinct CDR3 sequences, 25% to 30% occurring once; the ten biggest clones make up under 30%. This rearrangement joins TRBV4-1 to TRBJ2-2, with 12 bases fitting TRBD1. The receptor was derived from a boy in the first two years of life who had a stem cell transplant for SCID, so the T cells may come from the graft donor. The sequenced sample was PBMCs, mostly from graft donor cells, obtained 360 days after TCRalphabeta/CD19-depleted stem cell transplant. The CDR3 DNA reads TGCGCCAGCAGCCAGGGTCCGGGACAGGGGGCGGGGATCGGGGAGCTGTTTTTT. Its translation is CASSQGPGQGAGIGELFF.